One and the same sample provided the 26 T cell receptor beta chains below, sequenced in a study of Ad26.COV2.S vaccination and SARS-CoV-2 variants. Sequenced by immunoSEQ multiplex PCR; TCRdb stores in-frame clones only, minus some. The profile shows about 280,000 clones, 70% to 90% of them singletons. Treatment noted: about 20 received Ad26.COV2.S at low or high dose, single or two shots; about 5 received placebo; per-sample allocation not given. The investigators took samples on day 63 after the first vaccine or placebo injection. The input for sequencing was peripheral blood, taken in a trial of Ad26.COV2.S vaccine versus placebo. These receptors were collected from a person between 18 and 65 years old who received the Ad26.COV2.S COVID-19 vaccine or a placebo.

The chain employs TRBV5-1 and TRBJ2-5; 8 bases match TRBD2. From germline, CDR1 is SGHRS and CDR2 YFSETQ. V shed 0 bases and J 3 bases; nucleotides not matched to a gene: 4. The CDR3 runs to 15 residues. The CDR3 nucleotides are TGCGCCAGCAGCTTGGCAGGGACTAGTAAAGAGACCCAGTACTTC. Translating it yields CASSLAGTSKETQYF. The complete variable domain, with remaining parts taken from reference TRBV5-1 and TRBJ2-5, reads KAGVTQTPRYLIKTRGQQVTLSCSPISGHRSVSWYQQTPGQGLQFLFEYFSETQRNKGNFPGRFSGRQFSNSRSEMNVSTLELGDSALYLCASSLAGTSKETQYFGPGTRLLVL.

The CDR3: CATTAQDRGRSTNTEAFF. DNA for the CDR3: TGTGCCACCACCGCCCAGGACAGGGGGCGAAGCACGAACACTGAAGCTTTCTTT. This chain uses TRBV24-1 with TRBJ1-1, with TRBD1 identical over 11 bases. The CDR3 is made up of 18 amino acids. Germline CDR1 and CDR2: KGHDR and SFDVKD. J lost 1 base, V lost 8 bases, and 14 bases had no gene match.

CDR3 nucleotides: TGTGCCACCAGCAGAGAACCTAGAGCAGCGGGAGGGACGATCGGGGAGCTGTTTTTT. Protein product: CATSREPRAAGGTIGELFF. The chain joins TRBV15 to TRBJ2-2, with 10 bases fitting TRBD2. V lost 0 bases and J lost 7; bases outside the gene matches: 14. The CDR3 consists of 19 residues. Per germline, CDR1 LNHNV and CDR2 YYDKDF (reference sequence). Full variable domain (remainder filled in from reference TRBV15 and TRBJ2-2): DAMVIQNPRYQVTQFGKPVTLSCSQTLNHNVMYWYQQKSSQAPKLLFHYYDKDFNNEADTPDNFQSRRPNTSFCFLDIRSPGLGDTAMYLCATSREPRAAGGTIGELFFGEGSRLTVL.

The J gene is TRBJ2-7, the V gene TRBV6-6, with a tentative D call TRBD1 (6 bases). Per germline, CDR1 MNHNY and CDR2 SVGAGI (reference sequence). The V and J ends lost 6 bases and 5 bases respectively, with 14 bases between them. This CDR3 is built from 13 residues. CDR3: CASRHRVSDEQYF. The CDR3 DNA follows: TGTGCCAGCAGACACAGGGTATCGGACGAGCAGTACTTC.

The chain employs TRBV4-1 and TRBJ2-7; D gene uncertain. This CDR3 has 13 residues. V lost 0 bases and J 2 bases, leaving 5 bases between the germline ends. Germline loops: CDR1 MGHRA, CDR2 YSYEKL. This CDR3 is CASSQDLTYEQYF. Written as DNA, the CDR3 is TGCGCCAGCAGCCAAGATTTGACCTACGAGCAGTACTTC.

This clone was detected only once. The V call is TRBV5-1, the J call TRBJ2-5; TRBD2 matches 13 bases. V lost 4 bases, J lost 4 bases, and 4 bases stayed unmatched. Per the germline V gene, CDR1 is SGHRS and CDR2 is YFSETQ. This CDR3 has 15 residues. The CDR3 protein is CASSGGTSGIETQYF. CDR3 nucleotides: TGCGCCAGCAGCGGCGGGACTAGCGGGATAGAGACCCAGTACTTC. The whole variable domain, filled in from reference TRBV5-1 and TRBJ2-5, reads KAGVTQTPRYLIKTRGQQVTLSCSPISGHRSVSWYQQTPGQGLQFLFEYFSETQRNKGNFPGRFSGRQFSNSRSEMNVSTLELGDSALYLCASSGGTSGIETQYFGPGTRLLVL.

The chain uses TRBV5-1 and TRBJ2-7; 9 nucleotides align to TRBD1. V trimming: 3 bases; J trimming: 3 bases; junction bases outside the gene matches: 4. The CDR3 runs 14 residues. The germline gives CDR1 SGHRS, CDR2 YFSETQ. The CDR3 DNA reads as TGCGCCAGCAGCTCCCGGACAGGGGACTACGAGCAGTACTTC. It is translated as CASSSRTGDYEQYF.

This clone came up once. This chain uses TRBV14 with TRBJ2-5; 7 nucleotides match TRBD2. The J segment lost 5 bases and the V segment lost 4 bases, leaving 13 bases of the junction unmatched. The CDR3 contains 16 residues. The germline gives CDR1 SGHDN, CDR2 FVKESK. The DNA of the CDR3 is TGTGCCAGCAGCCTCCGACATGGCCGGGGGGATGAGACCCAGTACTTC. As protein: CASSLRHGRGDETQYF.

This rearrangement joins TRBV10-3 to TRBJ2-3; 8 bases are a match to TRBD2. Germline trimming cut 8 bases from V and 0 bases from J; bases unmatched to any gene: 7. The CDR3 consists of 15 residues. CDR1 is ENHRY and CDR2 is SYGVKD in the germline V gene. In DNA form, the CDR3 reads TGTGCCATCGCGTTAGCGGGACTAAGCACAGATACGCAGTATTTT. It yields the protein CAIALAGLSTDTQYF.

V usage is TRBV5-6 and J usage is TRBJ2-7; 7 bases are a match to TRBD2. The CDR3 extends over 12 amino acids. CDR1 SGHDT and CDR2 YYEEEE come from the germline V gene. Germline trimming cut 3 bases from V and 4 bases from J; bases unmatched to any gene: 1. The CDR3 sequence: CASSYSGYEQYF. In DNA, the CDR3 is TGTGCCAGCAGCTATAGCGGGTACGAGCAGTACTTC.

The count of this clone is one. The chain recombines TRBV19 with TRBJ1-6; D not resolved. V was pared by 3 bases and J by 5 bases, with 11 bases between. The germline CDR1 and CDR2 sequences are LNHDA and SQIVND (reference sequence). The CDR3 runs 15 residues. In DNA, the CDR3 is TGTGCCAGTAGTATCTTGGAATCCGATAATTCACCCCTCCACTTT. Translated: CASSILESDNSPLHF.

This clone was seen just once. The CDR3 loop reads CASGLPEGQGAQETQYF. In DNA form, the CDR3 reads TGTGCTAGTGGTTTGCCCGAAGGACAGGGCGCCCAAGAGACCCAGTACTTC. The gene calls are TRBV12-5 and TRBJ2-5, with TRBD1 matching 8 bases. Trimming at V came to 2 bases and at J to 1 base, leaving 9 bases not matched to a gene. Germline CDR1 is LGHNT and CDR2 is FRNRAP. This CDR3 is 17 amino acids long. Filled out from reference TRBV12-5 and TRBJ2-5, the complete variable domain reads DARVTQTPRHKVTEMGQEVTMRCQPILGHNTVFWYRQTMMQGLELLAYFRNRAPLDDSGMPKDRFSAEMPDATLATLKIQPSEPRDSAVYFCASGLPEGQGAQETQYFGPGTRLLVL.

The chain employs TRBV30 and TRBJ2-2; D not certain. Germline CDR1 and CDR2: GTSNPN and SVGIG (reference sequence). Trimming pared 1 base from V and 4 bases from J, leaving 4 bases between. This CDR3 comprises 12 residues. The CDR3 reads CAWSETTGELFF. For the CDR3, the DNA is TGTGCCTGGAGTGAGACCACCGGGGAGCTGTTTTTT. The whole variable domain, remainder taken from reference TRBV30 and TRBJ2-2, is SQTIHQWPATLVQPVGSPLSLECTVEGTSNPNLYWYRQAAGRGLQLLFYSVGIGQISSEVPQNLSASRPQDRQFILSSKKLLLSDSGFYLCAWSETTGELFFGEGSRLTVL.

The chain couples TRBV10-3 to TRBJ2-2, with 9 nucleotides matching TRBD2. J was trimmed by 1 base and V by 6 bases; bases with no gene match: 3. Looked up from germline, CDR1 is ENHRY and CDR2 is SYGVKD. The CDR3 is 15 amino acids. CDR3 amino acids: CAISPTSGNTGELFF. CDR3 in DNA: TGTGCCATCAGCCCGACTAGCGGGAACACCGGGGAGCTGTTTTTT.

Written as DNA, the CDR3 is TGCGCCAGCAGTGATTTACAGAGCATGAACACTGAAGCTTTCTTT. Its translation: CASSDLQSMNTEAFF. This chain joins TRBV10-2 and TRBJ1-1; D not resolved. The CDR3 runs to 15 residues. CDR1 is WSHSY and CDR2 is SAAADI in the germline V gene. Trimming took 3 bases from V and 0 from J, leaving 11 bases between them.

The rearrangement joins TRBV6-5 to TRBJ2-3; no firm D call. The V end lost 0 bases, the J end lost 0 bases, and 7 bases lay between the germline ends. Germline assignment: CDR1 MNHEY and CDR2 SVGAGI. The CDR3 covers 15 residues. CDR3 sequence reads: CASSYSPVSTDTQYF. CDR3 bases: TGTGCCAGCAGTTACTCGCCAGTAAGCACAGATACGCAGTATTTT.

This chain links TRBV9 with TRBJ2-7; D may match TRBD1 or TRBD2 (5 bases each). In germline, CDR1 is SGDLS, CDR2 YYNGEE. V lost 3 bases, J lost 3 bases, and 25 bases lay in between. CDR3 length: 18 amino acids. The CDR3 sequence: CASSADPAGTLRLYEQYF. CDR3 coding DNA: TGTGCCAGCAGCGCTGACCCAGCCGGGACGCTACGCCTCTACGAGCAGTACTTC.

This clone was detected only a few times. This rearrangement joins TRBV6-1 to TRBJ2-6; maybe TRBD2 (6 bases). V was cut by 0 bases and J by 2 bases, with 8 bases left in between. From germline, CDR1 is MNHNS and CDR2 SASEGT. There are 16 residues in the CDR3. This CDR3 is CASSEARGAGANVLTF. The CDR3, as DNA: TGTGCCAGCAGTGAAGCGCGCGGGGCTGGGGCCAACGTCCTGACTTTC.

This chain joins TRBV27 and TRBJ2-4; D is ambiguous. CDR3 size: 14 residues. Trimming cost V 5 bases and J 0 bases, with 8 bases left between them. Germline CDR1 MNHEY, CDR2 SMNVEV (reference sequence). The CDR3 spells CASSPGLAKNIQYF. CDR3 sequence (DNA): TGTGCCAGCAGTCCGGGCCTAGCCAAAAACATTCAGTACTTC.

In this sample, this clone turned up a few times. The chain combines TRBV18 with TRBJ1-1; tentative D call: TRBD1 (6 bases). V gave up 5 bases and J gave up 3 bases, with 13 bases separating them. The CDR3 has 14 residues. Germline loops: CDR1 KGHSH, CDR2 LQKENI. The CDR3 spells CASSGTTGDTEAFF. CDR3 nucleotides: TGTGCCAGCTCAGGGACAACGGGGGACACTGAAGCTTTCTTT.

V usage is TRBV28 and J usage is TRBJ1-2, with 8 bases lining up with TRBD1. Looked up from germline, CDR1 is MDHEN and CDR2 is SYDVKM. V was pared by 8 bases and J by 5 bases, with 4 bases of the junction left unmatched. The CDR3 totals 12 residues. The CDR3 reads CASRQGRYGYTF. The CDR3 DNA is TGTGCCAGCCGACAGGGGAGATATGGCTACACCTTC.

The chain joins TRBV5-5 to TRBJ1-2; no clear D. V lost 0 bases and J 4 bases, leaving 10 bases between the germline ends. CDR1 is SGHKS, CDR2 YYEKEE, per germline (reference sequence). The CDR3 consists of 14 residues. The CDR3, as DNA: TGTGCCAGCAGCTTGGAGATACAGATCTATGGCTACACCTTC. Translated: CASSLEIQIYGYTF.

The chain couples TRBV18 to TRBJ1-1; 9 bases fit TRBD1. V was pared by 5 bases and J by 5 bases, with 3 bases of the junction left unmatched. The CDR3 is made up of 13 amino acids. From germline, CDR1 is KGHSH and CDR2 LQKENI. This CDR3 reads CASSADRGTEAFF. CDR3 DNA: TGTGCCAGCTCAGCGGACAGGGGTACTGAAGCTTTCTTT.

This rearrangement joins TRBV9 to TRBJ1-4, with a weak D call TRBD1 (6 bases). The CDR3 runs to 17 residues. Germline loops: CDR1 SGDLS, CDR2 YYNGEE. V was pared by 3 bases and J by 7 bases, with 22 bases between. The CDR3 DNA sequence: TGTGCCAGCAGCGAGAGGGGAGAAGTGGGGGGCGTTGAAAAACTGTTTTTT. This gives the protein CASSERGEVGGVEKLFF.

The CDR3 sequence is CASGLKVGDEQFF. CDR3 DNA: TGTGCCAGTGGACTTAAAGTGGGGGATGAGCAGTTCTTC. This chain connects TRBV27 to TRBJ2-1; D possibly matches TRBD1 or TRBD2 (5 bases each). CDR3 size: 13 residues. The V end was cut by 9 bases, the J end by 8 bases, with 17 bases between. Germline V lookup: CDR1 MNHEY, CDR2 SMNVEV (reference sequence).

This CDR3 reads CAWSVRGTGSEKLFF. In DNA form, the CDR3 reads TGTGCCTGGAGTGTACGTGGGACAGGGAGTGAAAAACTGTTTTTT. The chain joins TRBV30 to TRBJ1-4; 9 bases fit TRBD1. Per germline, CDR1 GTSNPN and CDR2 SVGIG (reference sequence). The CDR3 is made up of 15 amino acids. The V gene end was trimmed by 0 bases and the J gene end by 7 bases; junction bases not matched to a gene: 6.